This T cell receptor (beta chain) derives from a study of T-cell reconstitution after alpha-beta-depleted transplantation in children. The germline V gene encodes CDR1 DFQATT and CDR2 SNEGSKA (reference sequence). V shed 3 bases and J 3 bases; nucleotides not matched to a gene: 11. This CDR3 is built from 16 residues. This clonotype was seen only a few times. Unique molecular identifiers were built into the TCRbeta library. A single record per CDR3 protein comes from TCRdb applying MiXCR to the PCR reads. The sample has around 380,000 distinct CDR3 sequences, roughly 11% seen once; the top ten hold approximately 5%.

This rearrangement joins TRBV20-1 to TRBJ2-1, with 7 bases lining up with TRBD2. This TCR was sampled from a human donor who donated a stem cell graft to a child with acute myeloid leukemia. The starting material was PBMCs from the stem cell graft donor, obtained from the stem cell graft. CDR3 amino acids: CSASGTTVRFYNEQFF. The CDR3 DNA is TGCAGTGCTAGCGGGACTACCGTACGATTCTACAATGAGCAGTTCTTC.